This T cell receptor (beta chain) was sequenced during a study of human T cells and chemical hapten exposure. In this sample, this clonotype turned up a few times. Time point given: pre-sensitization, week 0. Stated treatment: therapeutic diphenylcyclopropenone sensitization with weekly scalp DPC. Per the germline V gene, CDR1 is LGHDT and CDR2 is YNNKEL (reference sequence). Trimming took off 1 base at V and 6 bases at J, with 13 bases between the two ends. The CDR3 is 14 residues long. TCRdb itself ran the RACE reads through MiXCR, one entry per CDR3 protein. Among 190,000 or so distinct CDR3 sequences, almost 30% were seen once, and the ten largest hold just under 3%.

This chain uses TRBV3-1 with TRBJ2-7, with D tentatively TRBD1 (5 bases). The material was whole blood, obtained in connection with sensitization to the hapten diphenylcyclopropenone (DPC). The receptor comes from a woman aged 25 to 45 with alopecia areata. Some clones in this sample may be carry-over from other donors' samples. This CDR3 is CASSQASGQREQYF. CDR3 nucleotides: TGTGCCAGCAGCCAAGCCAGTGGACAACGCGAGCAGTACTTC.